The 21 T cell receptor beta chains given below trace back to one sample, sequenced in a study of T cell responses to AZD1222 COVID-19 vaccine. Profiled with immunoSEQ multiplex PCR; TCRdb holds only in-frame clones, not every one. The table lists approximately 150,000 clones, about 91% of them singletons. Source: peripheral blood, taken on day 0 of AZD1222 vaccination. All receptors come from an adult in good health.

The CDR3 DNA sequence: TGTGCCAGCACCCTACGACTAGCGGGGACGAACACCGGGGAGCTGTTTTTT. It specifies CASTLRLAGTNTGELFF. The chain uses TRBV27 and TRBJ2-2; 11 bases map to TRBD2. V dropped 7 bases and J dropped 0; count of bases not matched to a gene: 7. Germline lookup yields CDR1 MNHEY and CDR2 SMNVEV (reference sequence). This CDR3 is built from 17 residues.

The V gene is TRBV25-1, the J gene TRBJ2-2, with 10 bases fitting TRBD2. The CDR3 covers 17 residues. With 4 bases clipped from V and 5 bases from J, the junction kept 10 bases outside the gene matches. In germline, CDR1 is MGHDK, CDR2 SYGVNS. The CDR3 loop reads CASSGISGRSGTGELFF. CDR3 in DNA: TGTGCCAGCAGTGGGATTAGCGGGAGGTCGGGGACCGGGGAGCTGTTTTTT.

The chain joins TRBV5-5 to TRBJ1-1, with D maybe TRBD1 (5 bases). V dropped 6 bases and J dropped 2 bases, with 14 bases sitting between them. Per the germline V gene, CDR1 is SGHKS and CDR2 is YYEKEE (reference sequence). The CDR3 spans 14 residues. As DNA, the CDR3 is TGTGCCAGCACCCAGGGAATGATCAACACTGAAGCTTTCTTT. Translating it yields CASTQGMINTEAFF.

This clone was seen just once. The gene calls are TRBV19 and TRBJ1-2, with 7 bases lining up with TRBD1. The junction had 17 bases not matched to a gene; V was cut back by 6 bases and J by 4 bases. Per the germline V gene, CDR1 is LNHDA and CDR2 is SQIVND (reference sequence). There are 17 residues in the CDR3. The CDR3 nucleotides are TGTGCCAGTAGCCTTGAGGATTATCCAGGGGGATCCTATGGCTACACCTTC. Protein product: CASSLEDYPGGSYGYTF. Based on the CDR3 plus reference TRBV19 and TRBJ1-2, the full variable domain is DGGITQSPKYLFRKEGQNVTLSCEQNLNHDAMYWYRQDPGQGLRLIYYSQIVNDFQKGDIAEGYSVSREKKESFPLTVTSAQKNPTAFYLCASSLEDYPGGSYGYTFGSGTRLTVV.

The V gene is TRBV19, the J gene TRBJ1-2, with 8 bases matching TRBD1. After removal of 4 bases from V and 8 bases from J, the junction contained 27 bases not matched to a gene. Germline V lookup: CDR1 LNHDA, CDR2 SQIVND (reference sequence). This CDR3 contains 20 residues. CDR3 bases: TGTGCCAGTAGTACCGGACAGGGAACCCAGGGACCCGGACGGTCCAGGGGCTACACCTTC. This codes for CASSTGQGTQGPGRSRGYTF.

This chain joins TRBV7-3 and TRBJ1-6; D is unresolved. The ends were cut back, 3 bases at V and 10 bases at J, with 10 bases in the middle. The CDR3 contains 13 residues. From germline, CDR1 is SGHTA and CDR2 FQGTGA. CDR3 DNA: TGTGCCAGCAGCTTCGGGGATCTCTCACCCCTCCACTTT. Amino acid sequence: CASSFGDLSPLHF.

The chain couples TRBV27 to TRBJ2-5; D remains ambiguous. V was trimmed by 4 bases and J by 7 bases, leaving 16 bases between them. The CDR3 loop spans 14 amino acids. Germline loops: CDR1 MNHEY, CDR2 SMNVEV (reference sequence). The CDR3 is CASSSTLNFGTQYF. The CDR3 region has the DNA TGTGCCAGCAGTTCTACACTTAACTTTGGGACCCAGTACTTC.

The chain carries TRBV4-2 and TRBJ1-3; D remains ambiguous. The CDR3 contains 12 residues. V was pared by 1 base and J by 4 bases, with 2 bases between. The germline gives CDR1 LGHNA, CDR2 YNFKEQ. CDR3 in amino acids: CASSQAGNTIYF. The DNA of the CDR3 is TGTGCCAGCAGCCAAGCAGGAAACACCATATATTTT.

V gene TRBV4-3 combines with J gene TRBJ1-1; 8 nucleotides match TRBD1. Losses at the gene ends were 1 base for V and 3 bases for J; bases not matched to a gene: 7. The CDR3 is 16 amino acids. Germline-derived CDR1 and CDR2 are LGHNA and YSLEER. The CDR3 DNA reads as TGCGCCAGCAGCCAAGTCCCAGGGGGCAAGGACACTGAAGCTTTCTTT. As protein: CASSQVPGGKDTEAFF.

DNA for the CDR3: TGTGCCAGTAGTATAGAGCGGGGAACGAACTATGGCTACACCTTC. The encoded protein is CASSIERGTNYGYTF. The chain joins TRBV19 to TRBJ1-2; D unclear. The CDR3 contains 15 residues. Trimming removed 0 bases from V and 2 bases from J, with 10 bases in between. The V gene's germline CDR1 is LNHDA and CDR2 SQIVND (reference sequence).

This chain joins TRBV7-9 and TRBJ1-2; 12 bases line up with TRBD1. Unmatched junction bases numbered 16, after V lost 5 bases and J lost 6 bases. Germline values: CDR1 SEHNR, CDR2 FQNEAQ (reference sequence). The CDR3 consists of 18 residues. The CDR3 DNA reads as TGTGCCAGCAGCCAAACCGGGACAGGGGGCCCTCGAAGGGATGGCTACACCTTC. This codes for CASSQTGTGGPRRDGYTF.

This clone was seen just once. This CDR3 reads CASSQGASVSGTQYF. CDR3 coding DNA: TGTGCCAGCAGCCAAGGGGCGTCAGTTAGTGGGACCCAGTACTTC. The chain is built from TRBV3-1 (or the pseudogene TRBV3-2) and TRBJ2-5, with D hard to call. V was trimmed by 1 base and J by 7 bases, leaving 16 bases between them. Germline V gene sequence: CDR1 LGHDT, CDR2 YNNKEL (reference sequence). The CDR3 sequence is 15 residues long.

This clone has only one observation. The chain combines TRBV5-6 with TRBJ2-5; D might be TRBD1 (5 bases). The CDR3 has 15 residues. V lost 7 bases and J 3 bases, leaving 19 bases between the germline ends. In germline, CDR1 is SGHDT, CDR2 YYEEEE. CDR3 region: CASRLNFAGKETQYF. As DNA, the CDR3 is TGTGCCAGCCGCCTGAACTTTGCAGGGAAAGAGACCCAGTACTTC.

This clone appeared a few times. This rearrangement joins TRBV13 to TRBJ1-2, with D unresolved. Germline V gene lookup returns CDR1 PRHDT and CDR2 FYEKMQ (reference sequence). The CDR3 totals 13 residues. V lost 8 bases, J lost 8 bases, and 18 bases lay in between. The CDR3 loop is CASGSRGIGGYTF. The CDR3 nucleotides read TGTGCCAGCGGGTCACGGGGTATTGGCGGCTACACCTTC.

The chain has TRBV28 and TRBJ1-2; D is uncertain. The CDR3 covers 11 residues. Per germline, CDR1 MDHEN and CDR2 SYDVKM. V gave up 4 bases and J gave up 11 bases, with 11 bases separating them. The CDR3 DNA follows: TGTGCCAGCAGTTCAATATTTGGTTACACCTTC. Protein sequence: CASSSIFGYTF.

The chain couples TRBV7-2 to TRBJ1-4, with a tentative D call TRBD1 (5 bases). The length of the CDR3 is 17 residues. Trimming left V 4 bases short and J 8 bases short, with 23 bases between. Germline loops: CDR1 SGHTA, CDR2 FQGNSA. CDR3 sequence reads: CASSSMVLQGFKEKLFF. The CDR3 region has the DNA TGTGCCAGCAGCTCCATGGTCCTGCAGGGATTTAAGGAAAAACTGTTTTTT.

The genes are TRBV9 and TRBJ1-6; 7 bases line up with TRBD1. Germline-derived CDR1 and CDR2 are SGDLS and YYNGEE. CDR3 length: 14 amino acids. J lost 6 bases, V lost 3 bases, and 3 bases had no gene match. The DNA of the CDR3 is TGTGCCAGCAGCGAAACAGGGGTTAATTCACCCCTCCACTTT. It is translated as CASSETGVNSPLHF.

The chain employs TRBV5-6 and TRBJ2-3, with D possibly TRBD2 on 6 matching bases. The CDR3 runs to 16 residues. Trimming pared 4 bases from V and 0 bases from J, leaving 15 bases between. Per germline, CDR1 SGHDT and CDR2 YYEEEE. In DNA, the CDR3 is TGTGCCAGCAGCCGCGGGACCCCGGGGAGCACAGATACGCAGTATTTT. It yields the protein CASSRGTPGSTDTQYF.

The J gene is TRBJ2-7, the V gene TRBV13, with 8 bases identical to TRBD2. The CDR3 is 15 residues long. Unmatched junction bases numbered 7, after V lost 1 base and J lost 5 bases. Germline values: CDR1 PRHDT, CDR2 FYEKMQ (reference sequence). CDR3 sequence: CASSLAGGPEDEQYF. The CDR3 DNA reads TGTGCCAGCAGCTTAGCGGGGGGGCCGGAGGACGAGCAGTACTTC. Variable domain in full (rest from reference TRBV13 and TRBJ2-7): AAGVIQSPRHLIKEKRETATLKCYPIPRHDTVYWYQQGPGQDPQFLISFYEKMQSDKGSIPDRFSAQQFSDYHSELNMSSLELGDSALYFCASSLAGGPEDEQYFGPGTRLTVT.

The rearrangement uses TRBV19 and TRBJ1-1; D is ambiguous. In germline, CDR1 is LNHDA, CDR2 SQIVND (reference sequence). This CDR3 has 13 amino acids. V gave up 5 bases and J gave up 3 bases, with 10 bases separating them. The chain's CDR3 is CASSYLGYTEAFF. The CDR3 bases are TGTGCCAGTAGTTATCTAGGGTACACTGAAGCTTTCTTT.

The rearrangement links TRBV11-3 to TRBJ1-2; maybe TRBD1 (5 bases). There are 17 residues in the CDR3. CDR1 is SGHNT, CDR2 YENEEA, per germline. V shed 0 bases and J shed 0 bases, with 14 bases lying between them. The CDR3 loop is CASSLELTDRTNYGYTF. The CDR3, as DNA: TGTGCCAGCAGCTTAGAGCTAACTGACAGAACTAACTATGGCTACACCTTC.